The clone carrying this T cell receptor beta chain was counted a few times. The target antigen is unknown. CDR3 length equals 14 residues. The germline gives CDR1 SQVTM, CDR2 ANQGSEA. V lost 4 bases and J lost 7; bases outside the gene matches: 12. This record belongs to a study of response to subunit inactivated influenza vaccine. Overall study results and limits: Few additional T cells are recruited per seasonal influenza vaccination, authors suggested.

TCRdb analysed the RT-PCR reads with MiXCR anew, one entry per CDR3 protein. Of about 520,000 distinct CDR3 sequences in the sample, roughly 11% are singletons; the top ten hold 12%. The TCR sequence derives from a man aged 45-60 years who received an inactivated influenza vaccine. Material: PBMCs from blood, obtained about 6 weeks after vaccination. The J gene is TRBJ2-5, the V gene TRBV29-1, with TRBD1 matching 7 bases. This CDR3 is CSVGTGVSVGTQYF. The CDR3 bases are TGCAGCGTTGGTACAGGGGTATCCGTAGGGACCCAGTACTTC.